Listed below are T cell receptor beta chains from one sample, sequenced in a study of cytomegalovirus exposure and HLA in healthy donors. Method: immunoSEQ multiplex PCR; TCRdb's copy keeps in-frame clones and lacks some. Here the sample spans 150,000 to 200,000 clones, roughly 80% being singletons. Sequencing was performed on PBMCs. The receptors originated from a woman in her fifties or sixties in good health and CMV-seropositive. Both conserved end residues are part of each CDR3. The D gene is left open where the match is weak. A row's size may be missing; if present it is once, few, many or a size class.

d_call,j_call,v_call,clone_size,cdr3_length,cdr3_nt,cdr3_aa
-,TRBJ2-5,TRBV30,-,15,TGTGCCTGGAGAGGAGGGGCAGGGTCGGGGGAGACCCAGTACTTC,CAWRGGAGSGETQYF
TRBD2,TRBJ2-7,TRBV4-2,-,16,TGTGCCAGCAGCCAAGTGGGACTAGCGGGGAGCTACGAGCAGTACTTC,CASSQVGLAGSYEQYF
TRBD1,TRBJ2-1,TRBV19,-,16,TGTGCCAGTAGTCTGCTGACAGGGGGCTTTGTGAATGAGCAGTTCTTC,CASSLLTGGFVNEQFF
-,TRBJ2-1,TRBV23-1,-,15,TGCGCCAGCAGTCAGACAGACAGTACCTACAATGAGCAGTTCTTC,CASSQTDSTYNEQFF
TRBD1,TRBJ2-7,TRBV30,-,12,TGTGCCGGGAGACAGGGAGCCTACGAGCAGTACTTC,CAGRQGAYEQYF
TRBD1,TRBJ2-7,TRBV28,-,13,TGTGCCACAAAAAGACAGGGGTTCCACGAGCAGTACTTC,CATKRQGFHEQYF
-,TRBJ2-1,TRBV5-1,-,15,TGCGCCAGCAGCCGCGCACTAGACTCCTACAATGAGCAGTTCTTC,CASSRALDSYNEQFF
-,TRBJ1-6,TRBV9,-,12,TGTGCCAGCAGCGTCCCGGGTTCACCCCTCCACTTT,CASSVPGSPLHF
TRBD2,TRBJ2-4,TRBV5-4,-,18,TGTGCCAGCAGCTTAGATCCTAGCGGCCCCTTAGCCAAAAACATTCAGTACTTC,CASSLDPSGPLAKNIQYF
-,TRBJ1-5,TRBV6-6,-,14,TGTGCCAGCAGTTACCCGGGGGGGAATCAGCCCCAGCATTTT,CASSYPGGNQPQHF
-,TRBJ2-2,TRBV7-3,-,12,TGTGCCAGCAGCTCCGGCACCGGGGAGCTGTTTTTT,CASSSGTGELFF
TRBD2,TRBJ2-3,TRBV5-4,-,16,TGTGCCAGCGCTCTCCCCGGGGGGGTTAGCACAGATACGCAGTATTTT,CASALPGGVSTDTQYF
-,TRBJ1-5,TRBV28,-,14,TGTGCCAGCAGTTTAGGGCCAGGGCGTCAGCCCCAGCATTTT,CASSLGPGRQPQHF
-,TRBJ2-2,TRBV25-1,-,14,TGTGCCAGCAGTGAATTTCCAAACACCGGGGAGCTGTTTTTT,CASSEFPNTGELFF
TRBD2,TRBJ2-7,TRBV28,few,14,TGTGCCACCCTCTCCGGGACTAGCGGGAGCGAGCAGTACTTC,CATLSGTSGSEQYF
-,TRBJ2-3,TRBV7-2,-,12,TGTGCCAGCAGCTCACGAGGGGATACGCAGTATTTT,CASSSRGDTQYF
-,TRBJ1-4,TRBV4-3,-,13,TGCGCCAGCAGCGGGGGGTTGGGTGAAAAACTGTTTTTT,CASSGGLGEKLFF
-,TRBJ2-7,TRBV7-9,-,13,TGTGCCAGCAGCCGGAGTATTCTCTCCGAGCAGTACTTC,CASSRSILSEQYF
TRBD2,TRBJ2-5,TRBV25-1,-,16,TGTGCCAGCAGTGAATTGGGACTAGCGGGGGGGATGGACCAGTACTTC,CASSELGLAGGMDQYF
-,TRBJ2-7,TRBV7-2,-,14,TGTGCCAGCAGCTCCGCCGGACAGAACTACGAGCAGTACTTC,CASSSAGQNYEQYF
-,TRBJ1-6,TRBV11-2,-,14,TGTGCCAGCAGCGCGGGGGGTTGGAGTTCACCCCTCCACTTT,CASSAGGWSSPLHF
TRBD1,TRBJ2-6,TRBV27,-,20,TGTGCCAGCAGTTTAAAGGGACAGGGAGGGGTCCCCTCTGGGGCCAACGTCCTGACTTTC,CASSLKGQGGVPSGANVLTF
-,TRBJ2-7,TRBV5-1,-,14,TGCGCCAGCAGCTTGGGGGCAGGGAACTACGAGCAGTACTTC,CASSLGAGNYEQYF
TRBD2,TRBJ2-2,TRBV11-3,-,18,TGTGCCAGCAGCTTAGGGTCGCTAGCGGGAGGCTACACCGGGGAGCTGTTTTTT,CASSLGSLAGGYTGELFF
-,TRBJ1-1,TRBV7-3,-,14,TGTGCCAGCAGCGCTATGCCAAGGAACACTGAAGCTTTCTTT,CASSAMPRNTEAFF
-,TRBJ1-3,TRBV10-3,-,15,TGTGCCATCAGTGAGAGGGAGGGCTCTGGAAACACCATATATTTT,CAISEREGSGNTIYF
TRBD2,TRBJ2-1,TRBV10-3,few,15,TGTGCCATCAGTGACTCCCCCGGGGGGTATGATGAGCAGTTCTTC,CAISDSPGGYDEQFF
TRBD1,TRBJ1-4,TRBV15,-,15,TGTGCCACCAGCACTGACAGGGTAGGAGATGAAAAACTGTTTTTT,CATSTDRVGDEKLFF
-,TRBJ2-7,TRBV10-3,-,14,TGTGCCATCAGTGAGTCTGGGACACCCTACGAGCAGTACTTC,CAISESGTPYEQYF
-,TRBJ2-3,TRBV6-4,-,14,TGTGCCAGCAGTGACGGGCTACACACAGATACGCAGTATTTT,CASSDGLHTDTQYF
TRBD1,TRBJ2-7,TRBV2,-,11,TGTGCCAGCAGACAACAGGGGGTACAGTACTTC,CASRQQGVQYF